The clone carrying this T cell receptor beta chain was recorded only once. These data come from a study of OX40 agonist ivuxolimab in advanced cancers. At the level of the study: Six ivuxolimab dose levels, 0.01 to 10 mg/kg, were given intravenously every 2 weeks.

Germline lookup yields CDR1 SQVTM and CDR2 ANQGSEA. Trimming left V 4 bases short and J 5 bases short, with 13 bases between. CDR3 length: 13 residues. Profiled with immunoSEQ multiplex PCR; TCRdb holds only in-frame clones, not every one. The sample lists tens of thousands of clones; roughly nine tenths were seen once. The input for sequencing was CD4+ or CD8+ T cells sorted from blood, taken in a trial of the OX40 agonist ivuxolimab. The chain joins TRBV29-1 to TRBJ2-3, with D perhaps TRBD2 (6 bases). This receptor was taken from an adult with an advanced solid tumor such as melanoma, head and neck, liver or kidney cancer. CDR3 protein: CSVGRGKRDTQYF. The CDR3, as DNA: TGCAGCGTTGGGAGGGGAAAAAGAGATACGCAGTATTTT.